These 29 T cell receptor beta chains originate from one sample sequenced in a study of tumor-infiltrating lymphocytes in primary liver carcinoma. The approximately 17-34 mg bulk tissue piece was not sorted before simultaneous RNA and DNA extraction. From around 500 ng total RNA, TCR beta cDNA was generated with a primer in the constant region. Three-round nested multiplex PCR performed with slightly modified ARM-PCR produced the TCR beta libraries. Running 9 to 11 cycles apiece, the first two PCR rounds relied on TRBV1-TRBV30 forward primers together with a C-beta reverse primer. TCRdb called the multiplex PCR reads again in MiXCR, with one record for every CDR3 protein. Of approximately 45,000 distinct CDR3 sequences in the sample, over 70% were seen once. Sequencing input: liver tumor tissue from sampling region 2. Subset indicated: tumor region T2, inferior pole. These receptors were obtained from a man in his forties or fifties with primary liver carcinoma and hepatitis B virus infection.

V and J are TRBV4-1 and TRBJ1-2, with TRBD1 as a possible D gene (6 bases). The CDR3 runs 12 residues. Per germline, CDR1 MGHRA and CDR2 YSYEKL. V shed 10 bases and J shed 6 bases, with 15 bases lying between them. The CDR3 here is CATGQSGDGYTF. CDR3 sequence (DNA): TGCGCCACCGGCCAATCAGGGGATGGCTACACCTTC.

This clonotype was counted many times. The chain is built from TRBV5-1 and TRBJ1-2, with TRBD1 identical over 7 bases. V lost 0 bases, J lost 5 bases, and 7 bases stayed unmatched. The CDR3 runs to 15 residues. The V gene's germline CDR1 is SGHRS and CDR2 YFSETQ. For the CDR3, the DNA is TGCGCCAGCAGCTTGGACCCCGGGACAGCGTATGGCTACACCTTC. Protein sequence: CASSLDPGTAYGYTF.

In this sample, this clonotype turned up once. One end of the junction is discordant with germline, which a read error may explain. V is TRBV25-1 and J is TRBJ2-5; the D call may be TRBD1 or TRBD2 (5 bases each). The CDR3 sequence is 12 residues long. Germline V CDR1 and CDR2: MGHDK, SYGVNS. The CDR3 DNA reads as TGTGCCAGCAGTCTGAACTCGGGGACCCGGTACTTC. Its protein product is CASSLNSGTRYF.

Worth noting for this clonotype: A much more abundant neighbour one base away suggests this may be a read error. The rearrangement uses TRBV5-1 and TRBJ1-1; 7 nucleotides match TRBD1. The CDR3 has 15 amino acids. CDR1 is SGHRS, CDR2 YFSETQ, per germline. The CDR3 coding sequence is TGCGCCAGCAGCAAGAGGGGACAGCAGAACTCTGAAGCTTTCTTT. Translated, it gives CASSKRGQQNSEAFF.

CDR3 DNA: TGCGCCAGCGGCAGGGCAAACAAAGGGCAGTTCTTC. Translation gives CASGRANKGQFF. The J gene is TRBJ2-1, the V gene TRBV10-2; tentatively, D is TRBD1 (5 bases). There are 12 residues in the CDR3. Germline V gene data show CDR1 as WSHSY and CDR2 as SAAADI. Trimming took 8 bases from V and 12 from J, leaving 17 bases between them.

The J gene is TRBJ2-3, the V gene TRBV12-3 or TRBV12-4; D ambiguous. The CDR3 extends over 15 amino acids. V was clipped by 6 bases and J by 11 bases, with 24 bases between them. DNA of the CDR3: TGTGCCAGCAGCCGCGACCAGTCCTTCACAGACAAGCAGTATTTT. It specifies CASSRDQSFTDKQYF.

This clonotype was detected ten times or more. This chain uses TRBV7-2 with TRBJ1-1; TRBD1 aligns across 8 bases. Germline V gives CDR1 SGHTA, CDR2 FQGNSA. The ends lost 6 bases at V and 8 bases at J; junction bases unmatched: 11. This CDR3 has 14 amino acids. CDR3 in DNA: TGTGCCAGCAGAAAAGTCTCCGGACAGGGAGAAGCTTTCTTT. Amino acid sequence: CASRKVSGQGEAFF.

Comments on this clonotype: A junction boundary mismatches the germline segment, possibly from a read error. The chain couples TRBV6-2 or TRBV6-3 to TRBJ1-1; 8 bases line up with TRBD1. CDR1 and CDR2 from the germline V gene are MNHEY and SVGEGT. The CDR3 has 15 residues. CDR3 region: CAGSSQGAGTTEASF. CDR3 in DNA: TGTGCCGGCAGTTCGCAGGGGGCAGGCACGACTGAAGCTTCCTTT.

The CDR3 nucleotides are TGTGCCAGCAGTCGGAGGGACGGGCTCTATGGCTACACCTTC. Encoded protein: CASSRRDGLYGYTF. The gene calls are TRBV28 and TRBJ1-2; a weak D match, TRBD1 (5 bases). The germline CDR1 and CDR2 sequences are MDHEN and SYDVKM. V was cut by 5 bases and J by 4 bases, with 14 bases left in between. There are 14 residues in the CDR3.

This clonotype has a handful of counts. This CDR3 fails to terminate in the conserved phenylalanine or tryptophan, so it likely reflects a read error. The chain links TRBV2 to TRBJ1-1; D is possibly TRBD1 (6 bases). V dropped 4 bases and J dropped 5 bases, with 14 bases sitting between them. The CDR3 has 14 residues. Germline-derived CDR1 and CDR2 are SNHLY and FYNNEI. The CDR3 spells CASSASGGLTEAFS. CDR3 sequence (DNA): TGTGCCAGCAGTGCCAGTGGGGGCTTGACTGAAGCTTTCTCT.

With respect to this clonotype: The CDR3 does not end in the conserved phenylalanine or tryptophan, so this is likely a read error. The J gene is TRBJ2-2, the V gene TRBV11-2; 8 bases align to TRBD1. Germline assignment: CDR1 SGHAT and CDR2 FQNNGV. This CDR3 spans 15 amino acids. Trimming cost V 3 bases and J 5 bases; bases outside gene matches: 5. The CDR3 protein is CASSLGTGVTGELFY. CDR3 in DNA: TGTGCCAGCAGCTTGGGGACAGGCGTGACCGGGGAGCTGTTTTAT.

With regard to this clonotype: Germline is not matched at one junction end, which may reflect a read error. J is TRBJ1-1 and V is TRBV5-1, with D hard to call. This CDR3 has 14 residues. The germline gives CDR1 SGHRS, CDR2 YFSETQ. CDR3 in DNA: TGCGCCAGCAGCTTGGACGTCATGAACGCTGAAGCTTTCTTT. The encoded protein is CASSLDVMNAEAFF.

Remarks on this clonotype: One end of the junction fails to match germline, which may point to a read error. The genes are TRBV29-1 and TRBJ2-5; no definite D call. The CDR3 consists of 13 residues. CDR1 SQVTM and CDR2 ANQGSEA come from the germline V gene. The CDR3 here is CSVEVPRQETQHF. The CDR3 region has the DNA TGCAGCGTTGAAGTCCCCCGACAAGAGACCCAGCATTTC.

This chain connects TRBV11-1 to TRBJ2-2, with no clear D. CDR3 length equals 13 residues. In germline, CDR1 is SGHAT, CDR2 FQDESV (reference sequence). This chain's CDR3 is CTSSLWDTGELFF. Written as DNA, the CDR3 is TGTACGAGCAGCTTATGGGACACCGGGGAGCTGTTTTTT. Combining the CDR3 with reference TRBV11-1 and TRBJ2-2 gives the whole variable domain EAEVAQSPRYKITEKSQAVAFWCDPISGHATLYWYRQILGQGPELLVQFQDESVVDDSQLPKDRFSAERLKGVDSTLKIQPAELGDSAMYLCTSSLWDTGELFFGEGSRLTVL.

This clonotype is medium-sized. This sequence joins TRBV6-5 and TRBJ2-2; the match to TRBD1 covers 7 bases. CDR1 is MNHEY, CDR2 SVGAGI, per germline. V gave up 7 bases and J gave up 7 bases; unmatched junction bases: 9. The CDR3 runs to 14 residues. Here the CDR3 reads CASTPTGAGGELFF. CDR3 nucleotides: TGTGCCAGCACTCCCACAGGGGCGGGCGGGGAGCTGTTTTTT.

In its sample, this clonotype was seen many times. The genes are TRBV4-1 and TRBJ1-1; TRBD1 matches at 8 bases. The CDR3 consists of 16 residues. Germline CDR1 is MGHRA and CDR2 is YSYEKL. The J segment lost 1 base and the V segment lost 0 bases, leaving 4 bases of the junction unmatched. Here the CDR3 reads CASSQDWTGTNTEAFF. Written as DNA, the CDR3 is TGCGCCAGCAGCCAAGATTGGACAGGGACGAACACTGAAGCTTTCTTT.

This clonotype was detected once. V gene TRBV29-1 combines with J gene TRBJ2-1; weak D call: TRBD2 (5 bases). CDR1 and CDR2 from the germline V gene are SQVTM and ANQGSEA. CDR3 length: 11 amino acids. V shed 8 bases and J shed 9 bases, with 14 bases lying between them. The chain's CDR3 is CSIQREGEQFF. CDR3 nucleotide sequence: TGCAGCATTCAGCGCGAGGGTGAGCAGTTCTTC.

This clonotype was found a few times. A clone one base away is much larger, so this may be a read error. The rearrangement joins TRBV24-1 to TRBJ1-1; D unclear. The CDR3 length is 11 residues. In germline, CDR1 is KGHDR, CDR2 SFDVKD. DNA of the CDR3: TGTGCCACCAGTGGTGGAACTGAAGTTTTCTTT. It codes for CATSGGTEVFF.

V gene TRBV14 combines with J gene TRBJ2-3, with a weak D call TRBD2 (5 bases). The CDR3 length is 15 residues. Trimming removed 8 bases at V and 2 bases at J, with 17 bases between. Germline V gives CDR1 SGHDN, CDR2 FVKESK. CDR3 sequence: CASQDSGLNTDTQYF. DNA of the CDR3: TGTGCCAGCCAAGATTCAGGACTCAACACAGATACGCAGTATTTT.

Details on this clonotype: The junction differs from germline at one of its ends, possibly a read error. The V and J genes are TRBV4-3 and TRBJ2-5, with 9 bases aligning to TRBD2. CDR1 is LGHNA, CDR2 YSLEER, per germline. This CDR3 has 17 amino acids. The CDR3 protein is CASSQAAGGRAGETQYF. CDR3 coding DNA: TGCGCCAGCAGCCAAGCGGCTGGCGGGAGGGCTGGTGAGACCCAATACTTC.

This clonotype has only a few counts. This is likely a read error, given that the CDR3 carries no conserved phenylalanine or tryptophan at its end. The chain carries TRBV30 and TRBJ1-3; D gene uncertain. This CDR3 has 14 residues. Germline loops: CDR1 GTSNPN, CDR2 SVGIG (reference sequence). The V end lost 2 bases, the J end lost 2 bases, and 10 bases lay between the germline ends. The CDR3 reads CAWSWDRTGNTIYL. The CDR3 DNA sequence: TGTGCCTGGAGTTGGGATAGAACTGGAAACACCATATATCTT.

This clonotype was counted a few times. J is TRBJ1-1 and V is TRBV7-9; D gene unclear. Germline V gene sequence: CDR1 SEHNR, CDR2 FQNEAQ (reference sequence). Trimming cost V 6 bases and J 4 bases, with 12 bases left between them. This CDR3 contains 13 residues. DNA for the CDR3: TGTGCCAGCAGTTTATCCGCGATCACTGAAGCTTTCTTT. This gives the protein CASSLSAITEAFF. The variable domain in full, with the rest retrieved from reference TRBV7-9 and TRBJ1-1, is DTGVSQNPRHKITKRGQNVTFRCDPISEHNRLYWYRQTLGQGPEFLTYFQNEAQLEKSRLLSDRFSAERPKGSFSTLEIQRTEQGDSAMYLCASSLSAITEAFFGQGTRLTVV.

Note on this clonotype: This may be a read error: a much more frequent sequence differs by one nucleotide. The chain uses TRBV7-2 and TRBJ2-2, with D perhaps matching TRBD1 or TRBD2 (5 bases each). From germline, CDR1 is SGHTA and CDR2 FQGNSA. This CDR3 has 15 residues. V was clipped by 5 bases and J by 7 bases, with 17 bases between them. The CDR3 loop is CASSGTSSYIGELFF. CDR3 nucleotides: TGTGCCAGCAGCGGGACGAGTTCGTACATCGGGGAGCTGTTTTTT. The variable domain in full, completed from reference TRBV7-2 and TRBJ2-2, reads GAGVSQSPSNKVTEKGKDVELRCDPISGHTALYWYRQSLGQGLEFLIYFQGNSAPDKSGLPSDRFSAERTGGSVSTLTIQRTQQEDSAVYLCASSGTSSYIGELFFGEGSRLTVL.

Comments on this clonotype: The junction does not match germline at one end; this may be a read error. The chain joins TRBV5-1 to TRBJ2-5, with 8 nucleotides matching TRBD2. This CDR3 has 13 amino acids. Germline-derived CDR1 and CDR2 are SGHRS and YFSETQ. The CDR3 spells CAGRRLALETQYF. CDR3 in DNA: TGCGCCGGCAGGAGACTAGCGTTGGAGACCCAGTACTTC.

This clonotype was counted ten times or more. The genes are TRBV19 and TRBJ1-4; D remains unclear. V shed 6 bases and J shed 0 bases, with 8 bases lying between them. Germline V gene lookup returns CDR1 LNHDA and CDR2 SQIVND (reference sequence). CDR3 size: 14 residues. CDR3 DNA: TGTGCCAGTAGCCCATCTGCAACTAATGAAAAACTGTTTTTT. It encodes CASSPSATNEKLFF.

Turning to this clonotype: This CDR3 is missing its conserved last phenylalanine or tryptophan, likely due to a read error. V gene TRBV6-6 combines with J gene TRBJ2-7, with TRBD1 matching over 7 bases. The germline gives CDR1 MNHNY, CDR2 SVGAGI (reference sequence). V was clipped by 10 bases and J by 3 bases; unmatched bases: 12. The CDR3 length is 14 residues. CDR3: CANRGPGQFYEQYL. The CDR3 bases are TGTGCCAACAGAGGCCCGGGACAGTTCTACGAGCAGTACTTA.

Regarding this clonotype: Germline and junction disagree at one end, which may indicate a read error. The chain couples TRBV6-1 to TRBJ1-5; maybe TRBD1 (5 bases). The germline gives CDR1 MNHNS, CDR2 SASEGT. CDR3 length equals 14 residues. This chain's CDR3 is CASNEEWGYQPQHF. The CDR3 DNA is TGTGCCAGCAATGAAGAATGGGGGTATCAGCCCCAGCATTTT.

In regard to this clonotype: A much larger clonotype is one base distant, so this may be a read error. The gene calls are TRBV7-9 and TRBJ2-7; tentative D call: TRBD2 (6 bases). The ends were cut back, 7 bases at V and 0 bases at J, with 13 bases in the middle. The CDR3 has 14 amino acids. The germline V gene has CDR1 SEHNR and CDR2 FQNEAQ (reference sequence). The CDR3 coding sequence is TGTGCCAGCACCTCTAGCGCCGTCTCCTACGAGCAGTACTTC. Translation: CASTSSAVSYEQYF.

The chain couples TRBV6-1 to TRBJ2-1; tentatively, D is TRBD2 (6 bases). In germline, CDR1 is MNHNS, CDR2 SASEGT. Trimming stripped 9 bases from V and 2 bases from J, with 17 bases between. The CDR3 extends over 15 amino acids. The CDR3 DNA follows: TGTGCCAGTAATGAAGCATGGGGGGCCTACAATGAGCAGTTCTTC. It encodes CASNEAWGAYNEQFF.